These 32 T cell receptor beta chains originate from one sample sequenced in a study of T cells in Graves' hyperthyroidism and ophthalmopathy. The source material, RNA transcripts, was used to amplify TCR beta CDR3 regions. First-round RT-PCR of the TCR CDR3 relied on the HTBI primer set. MiXCR, run by TCRdb on the multiplex PCR reads, gives a single entry per CDR3 protein. In the table there are over 300,000 distinct CDR3 sequences, approximately 15% of which are singletons. The material sequenced was blood. Every receptor here comes from an older woman with Graves' hyperthyroidism.

This clonotype was seen many times. J is TRBJ1-1 and V is TRBV11-2; D uncertain. The V end lost 8 bases, the J end lost 4 bases, and 8 bases lay between the germline ends. CDR3 length: 11 amino acids. Germline V gene lookup returns CDR1 SGHAT and CDR2 FQNNGV. CDR3 DNA sequence: TGTGCCAGCTCCCCCCGCACTGAAGCTTTCTTT. Its protein product is CASSPRTEAFF.

V is TRBV19 and J is TRBJ2-2, with TRBD2 matching over 10 bases. There are 15 residues in the CDR3. V was pared by 5 bases and J by 5 bases, with 5 bases of the junction left unmatched. The V gene's germline CDR1 is LNHDA and CDR2 SQIVND (reference sequence). The DNA of the CDR3 is TGTGCCAGTAGTCTAGCGGGAGAGGGGACCGGGGAGCTGTTTTTT. Its protein product is CASSLAGEGTGELFF.

This clonotype was detected only a few times. The CDR3 sequence is CASSRSLAGANEQFF. CDR3 DNA sequence: TGCGCCAGCAGCAGATCTCTAGCGGGGGCCAATGAGCAGTTCTTC. The V call is TRBV5-1, the J call TRBJ2-1; 10 nucleotides align to TRBD2. Germline-derived CDR1 and CDR2 are SGHRS and YFSETQ. V gave up 4 bases and J gave up 6 bases; unmatched junction bases: 7. This CDR3 is built from 15 residues.

This clonotype came up many times. V gene TRBV12-3 or TRBV12-4 combines with J gene TRBJ2-2; possible D gene TRBD2, 5 bases. The V gene lost 3 bases and the J gene lost 7 bases, with 6 bases spanning the gap. This CDR3 region has 12 residues. The CDR3 DNA reads as TGTGCCAGCAGTTTTGCGGGCGGGGAGCTGTTTTTT. This translates into CASSFAGGELFF.

This clonotype occurred many times. V usage is TRBV28 and J usage is TRBJ2-5, with TRBD1 as a possible D gene (5 bases). Trimming shortened V by 5 bases and J by 4 bases, and 20 bases separated the two germline ends. The CDR3 runs 16 residues. From germline, CDR1 is MDHEN and CDR2 SYDVKM. The CDR3 DNA reads TGTGCCAGCAGTGGAAGGGGAATAACAGGCGGAGAGACCCAGTACTTC. This codes for CASSGRGITGGETQYF.

V and J are TRBV24-1 and TRBJ2-1, with D possibly being TRBD2 (7 bases). V lost 4 bases and J 8 bases, leaving 14 bases between the germline ends. The germline V gene encodes CDR1 KGHDR and CDR2 SFDVKD. The CDR3 consists of 14 residues. CDR3 residues: CATSEGGEADEQFF. DNA of the CDR3: TGTGCCACCAGTGAAGGGGGGGAGGCGGATGAGCAGTTCTTC.

Ten or more counts support this clonotype. The rearrangement uses TRBV28 and TRBJ1-4; tentatively, D is TRBD1 (6 bases). Trimming took 6 bases from V and 8 from J, leaving 10 bases between them. The CDR3 is 12 amino acids. Germline CDR1 reads MDHEN; CDR2 reads SYDVKM. As DNA, the CDR3 is TGTGCCAGCAGAACAGGGTGGGAAAAACTGTTTTTT. Protein product: CASRTGWEKLFF.

The rearrangement joins TRBV5-1 to TRBJ2-5, with 9 positions matching TRBD1. The CDR3 spans 15 residues. The germline CDR1 and CDR2 sequences are SGHRS and YFSETQ. V lost 4 bases to trimming and J lost 5 bases; unmatched junction nucleotides: 9. The CDR3 coding sequence is TGCGCCAGCAGCATATATGGGACAGGGTTGGAGACCCAGTACTTC. Protein product: CASSIYGTGLETQYF.

This clonotype was detected only a few times. The rearrangement uses TRBV30 and TRBJ1-2; no definite D call. V was cut by 0 bases and J by 7 bases, with 12 bases left in between. The CDR3 length is 13 residues. The germline CDR1 and CDR2 sequences are GTSNPN and SVGIG (reference sequence). DNA of the CDR3: TGTGCCTGGAGTGTAAAGGGTGTGGGTGGCTACACCTTC. This translates into CAWSVKGVGGYTF.

The gene calls are TRBV7-3 and TRBJ2-2; D not resolved. The CDR3 contains 14 residues. Looked up from germline, CDR1 is SGHTA and CDR2 is FQGTGA. V dropped 0 bases and J dropped 6 bases, with 8 bases sitting between them. The CDR3 coding sequence is TGTGCCAGCAGCTTAACGATCAGCGCCGGGGAGCTGTTTTTT. This encodes CASSLTISAGELFF.

This clonotype appeared many times. This chain uses TRBV11-2 with TRBJ1-5; D not resolved. The germline V gene has CDR1 SGHAT and CDR2 FQNNGV. The length of the CDR3 is 13 residues. V was cut by 5 bases and J by 7 bases, with 12 bases left in between. CDR3 sequence reads: CASSANLLQPQHF. The CDR3 DNA reads TGTGCCAGCAGCGCTAACCTTTTGCAGCCCCAGCATTTT.

About this clonotype: A much larger clonotype is one base distant, so this may be a read error. This chain uses TRBV11-2 with TRBJ1-1, with 10 bases aligning to TRBD1. CDR1 and CDR2 (germline): SGHAT, FQNNGV. This CDR3 region has 12 residues. The junction had 8 bases not matched to a gene; V was cut back by 8 bases and J by 11 bases. The CDR3 spells CASGGGTGVAFF. CDR3 coding DNA: TGTGCCAGCGGCGGAGGGACAGGGGTGGCTTTCTTT.

At least ten counts were recorded for this clonotype. The chain has TRBV7-8 and TRBJ2-2; D ambiguous. The CDR3 sequence is 12 residues long. With 4 bases removed from V and 6 bases from J, the gap between germline ends came to 6 bases. Germline V CDR1 and CDR2: SGHVS, FQNEAQ. Here the CDR3 reads CASSSVSGELFF. CDR3 coding DNA: TGTGCCAGCAGCTCAGTCTCCGGGGAGCTGTTTTTT. Complete variable domain (other parts from reference TRBV7-8 and TRBJ2-2): GAGVSQSPRYKVAKRGQDVALRCDPISGHVSLFWYQQALGQGPEFLTYFQNEAQLDKSGLPSDRFFAERPEGSVSTLKIQRTQQEDSAVYLCASSSVSGELFFGEGSRLTVL.

This clonotype showed up many times. This chain uses TRBV12-5 with TRBJ2-1, with TRBD2 matching over 7 bases. V was pared by 6 bases and J by 1 base, with 9 bases of the junction left unmatched. CDR3 length: 16 amino acids. Germline lookup yields CDR1 LGHNT and CDR2 FRNRAP. The CDR3: CASGPGRAGSYNEQFF. CDR3 in DNA: TGTGCTAGTGGCCCTGGGAGGGCCGGGTCCTACAATGAGCAGTTCTTC. The full variable domain, with the rest looked up from reference TRBV12-5 and TRBJ2-1, is DARVTQTPRHKVTEMGQEVTMRCQPILGHNTVFWYRQTMMQGLELLAYFRNRAPLDDSGMPKDRFSAEMPDATLATLKIQPSEPRDSAVYFCASGPGRAGSYNEQFFGPGTRLTVL.

V gene TRBV28 combines with J gene TRBJ2-7; 7 bases agree with TRBD1. Germline assignment: CDR1 MDHEN and CDR2 SYDVKM. Germline trimming cut 8 bases from V and 3 bases from J; bases unmatched to any gene: 4. CDR3 length equals 12 residues. CDR3 protein: CASERTGYEQYF. In DNA form, the CDR3 reads TGTGCCAGCGAGCGGACAGGCTACGAGCAGTACTTC.

The sample holds many counts of this clonotype. This rearrangement joins TRBV30 to TRBJ1-1; the D gene is possibly TRBD1 (5 bases). The germline V gene encodes CDR1 GTSNPN and CDR2 SVGIG (reference sequence). V shed 5 bases and J shed 5 bases, with 12 bases lying between them. The CDR3 sequence is 12 residues long. The DNA of the CDR3 is TGTGCCTGGGGGACTCGCCGGACTGAAGCTTTCTTT. Protein sequence: CAWGTRRTEAFF.

This chain connects TRBV5-4 to TRBJ2-7; 7 bases map to TRBD2. Losses at the gene ends were 0 bases for V and 3 bases for J; bases not matched to a gene: 3. CDR1 is SGHNT and CDR2 is YYREEE in the germline V gene (reference sequence). CDR3 length equals 14 residues. In nucleotides, the CDR3 is TGTGCCAGCAGCTTGGAGAGCGGGGACTACGAGCAGTACTTC. Its protein product is CASSLESGDYEQYF.

This clonotype was observed many times. V gene TRBV6-1 combines with J gene TRBJ1-2; TRBD1 aligns across 9 bases. The ends lost 10 bases at V and 7 bases at J; junction bases unmatched: 4. The length of the CDR3 is 11 residues. In germline, CDR1 is MNHNS, CDR2 SASEGT. The CDR3 DNA reads TGTGCCACCCGGACAGGGGCTGGCTACACCTTC. Amino acid sequence: CATRTGAGYTF.

This clonotype was counted many times. The rearrangement uses TRBV6-2 or TRBV6-3 and TRBJ1-6; D is unresolved. The V and J ends lost 4 bases and 7 bases respectively, with 8 bases between them. The CDR3 has 13 amino acids. Germline loops: CDR1 MNHEY, CDR2 SVGEGT. CDR3 residues: CASSWAGNSPLHF. The CDR3, as DNA: TGTGCCAGCAGTTGGGCGGGGAATTCACCCCTCCACTTT.

This clonotype occurred many times. This chain uses TRBV12-3 or TRBV12-4 with TRBJ2-4; 11 bases match TRBD2. The trim removed 6 bases at V and 4 bases at J, leaving 2 bases unmatched. This CDR3 spans 14 amino acids. CDR3 loop: CASRIAGGKNIQYF. CDR3 sequence (DNA): TGTGCCAGCAGAATAGCGGGAGGGAAAAACATTCAGTACTTC.

J is TRBJ2-1 and V is TRBV3-1; possibly TRBD1 for D (6 bases). Germline loops: CDR1 LGHDT, CDR2 YNNKEL (reference sequence). The CDR3 consists of 15 residues. V was shortened by 2 bases and J by 5 bases, with 13 bases between the two germline ends. This CDR3 reads CASSQTGTHDNEQFF. The CDR3 bases are TGTGCCAGCAGCCAAACCGGGACACACGACAATGAGCAGTTCTTC.

This clonotype was seen many times. The V gene is TRBV5-1, the J gene TRBJ2-5; TRBD1 aligns across 9 bases. The germline gives CDR1 SGHRS, CDR2 YFSETQ. The CDR3 extends over 15 amino acids. J lost 4 bases, V lost 0 bases, and 4 bases had no gene match. The CDR3 DNA sequence: TGCGCCAGCAGCTTGGATGGGACAGGGACAGAGACCCAGTACTTC. It codes for CASSLDGTGTETQYF.

This chain uses TRBV27 with TRBJ1-4, with TRBD1 identical over 7 bases. V shed 1 base, J shed 2 bases, and the junction held 4 bases outside the gene matches. CDR3 length equals 16 residues. Germline V gene data show CDR1 as MNHEY and CDR2 as SMNVEV (reference sequence). CDR3 residues: CASSLFSGQTNEKLFF. The CDR3 DNA is TGTGCCAGCAGTTTATTTTCGGGACAGACTAATGAAAAACTGTTTTTT.

The sample holds a few counts of this clonotype. The rearrangement joins TRBV11-3 to TRBJ2-2; D unresolved. V lost 4 bases and J lost 7, with 13 bases in between. Germline V gene data show CDR1 as SGHNT and CDR2 as YENEEA. The CDR3 covers 14 residues. The CDR3 DNA is TGTGCCAGCAGCTCACGGCTTCCGGGCGGGGAGCTGTTTTTT. Its translation: CASSSRLPGGELFF.

This clonotype was observed a handful of times. The chain is built from TRBV20-1 and TRBJ1-1; no definite D call. The V end lost 0 bases, the J end lost 0 bases, and 5 bases lay between the germline ends. The germline V gene encodes CDR1 DFQATT and CDR2 SNEGSKA (reference sequence). The CDR3 loop spans 13 amino acids. CDR3 in amino acids: CSARDEMNTEAFF. The CDR3 nucleotides are TGCAGTGCTAGAGATGAAATGAACACTGAAGCTTTCTTT.

This clonotype was recorded at least ten times. CDR3 nucleotides: TGTGCCAGCAGGTCCGGGACAGGGGCATACTACGAGCAGTACTTC. This codes for CASRSGTGAYYEQYF. The chain couples TRBV12-3 or TRBV12-4 to TRBJ2-7; 10 bases are shared with TRBD1. There are 15 residues in the CDR3. V lost 6 bases and J lost 3; bases outside the gene matches: 8.

At least ten counts were recorded for this clonotype. The chain is built from TRBV2 and TRBJ2-1, with TRBD1 identical over 8 bases. The CDR3 totals 16 residues. Germline V lookup: CDR1 SNHLY, CDR2 FYNNEI. With V trimmed by 3 bases and J by 5 bases, 9 bases remained unmatched. The CDR3 DNA sequence: TGTGCCAGCAGTGACCCCCCACAGGGGGTCAACAATGAGCAGTTCTTC. Protein product: CASSDPPQGVNNEQFF.

This clonotype was counted many times. The chain combines TRBV12-3 or TRBV12-4 with TRBJ2-7; 11 bases map to TRBD2. This CDR3 has 16 amino acids. After removal of 5 bases from V and 0 bases from J, the junction contained 6 bases not matched to a gene. The CDR3 DNA reads as TGTGCCAGCAGTAGTTCACTAGCGGGAGACTCCTACGAGCAGTACTTC. This sequence encodes CASSSSLAGDSYEQYF.

The sample holds many counts of this clonotype. This chain uses TRBV2 with TRBJ2-2, with no clear D. Germline V CDR1 and CDR2: SNHLY, FYNNEI. V lost 3 bases to trimming and J lost 1 base, with 12 bases between them. The CDR3 contains 16 residues. The DNA of the CDR3 is TGTGCCAGCAGTGAGCTGGGCGGCTTGAACACCGGGGAGCTGTTTTTT. It codes for CASSELGGLNTGELFF.

This clonotype was detected ten times or more. CDR3 protein: CASSPVRGETQYF. Here the CDR3 DNA reads TGTGCCAGCTCACCCGTCCGTGGGGAGACCCAGTACTTC. The chain couples TRBV18 to TRBJ2-5; the D is unclear. The length of the CDR3 is 13 residues. The ends were cut back, 3 bases at V and 5 bases at J, with 10 bases in the middle. Germline-derived CDR1 and CDR2 are KGHSH and LQKENI.

V is TRBV9 and J is TRBJ2-3; 13 bases align to TRBD2. The CDR3 covers 18 residues. Looked up from germline, CDR1 is SGDLS and CDR2 is YYNGEE. Trimming at V came to 3 bases and at J to 2 bases, leaving 9 bases not matched to a gene. The CDR3 spells CASSGRTSGSHYTDTQYF. Written as DNA, the CDR3 is TGTGCCAGCAGCGGCCGGACTAGCGGGAGCCACTACACAGATACGCAGTATTTT.

This clonotype was observed a single time. J is TRBJ1-1 and V is TRBV12-3 or TRBV12-4; D is uncertain. V gave up 7 bases and J gave up 3 bases, with 15 bases separating them. The CDR3 totals 14 residues. DNA of the CDR3: TGTGCCAGCACCAATTACAGACGGGACACTGAAGCTTTCTTT. It is translated as CASTNYRRDTEAFF.